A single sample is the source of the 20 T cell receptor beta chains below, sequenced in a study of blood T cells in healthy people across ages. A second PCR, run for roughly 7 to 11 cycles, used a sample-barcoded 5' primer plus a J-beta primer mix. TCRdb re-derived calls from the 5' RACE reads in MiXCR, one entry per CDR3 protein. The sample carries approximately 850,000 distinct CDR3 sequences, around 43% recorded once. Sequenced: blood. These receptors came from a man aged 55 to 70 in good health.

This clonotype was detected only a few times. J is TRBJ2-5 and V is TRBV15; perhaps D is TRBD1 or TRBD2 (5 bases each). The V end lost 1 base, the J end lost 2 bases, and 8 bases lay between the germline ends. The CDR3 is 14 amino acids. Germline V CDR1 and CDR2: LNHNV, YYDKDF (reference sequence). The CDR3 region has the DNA TGTGCCACCAGCAGAGCGGGGCTGCAAGAGACCCAGTACTTC. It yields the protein CATSRAGLQETQYF.

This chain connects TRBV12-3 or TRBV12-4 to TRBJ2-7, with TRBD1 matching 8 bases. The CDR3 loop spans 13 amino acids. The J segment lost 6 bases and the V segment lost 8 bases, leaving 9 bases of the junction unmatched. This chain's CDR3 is CASGFETGAEQYF. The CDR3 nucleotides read TGTGCCAGCGGCTTTGAGACAGGGGCCGAGCAGTACTTC.

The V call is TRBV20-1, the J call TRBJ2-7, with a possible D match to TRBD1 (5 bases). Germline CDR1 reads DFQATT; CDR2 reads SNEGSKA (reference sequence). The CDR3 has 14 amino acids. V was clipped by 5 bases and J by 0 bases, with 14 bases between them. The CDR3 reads CSARSNRLSYEQYF. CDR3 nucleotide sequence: TGCAGTGCTCGGTCTAACAGGCTCTCCTACGAGCAGTACTTC.

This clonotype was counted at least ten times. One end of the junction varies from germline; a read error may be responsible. CDR3 in amino acids: CASSLEPGTTSPLHF. The CDR3 DNA reads as TGTGCCAGCAGCCTAGAACCAGGGACAACTTCACCCCTCCACTTT. The chain employs TRBV11-2 and TRBJ1-6; possibly TRBD1 for D (6 bases). Per the germline V gene, CDR1 is SGHAT and CDR2 is FQNNGV. The CDR3 has 15 amino acids. The whole variable domain, remainder taken from reference TRBV11-2 and TRBJ1-6, is EAGVAQSPRYKIIEKRQSVAFWCNPISGHATLYWYQQILGQGPKLLIQFQNNGVVDDSQLPKDRFSAERLKGVDSTLKIQPAKLEDSAVYLCASSLEPGTTSPLHFGNGTRLTVT.

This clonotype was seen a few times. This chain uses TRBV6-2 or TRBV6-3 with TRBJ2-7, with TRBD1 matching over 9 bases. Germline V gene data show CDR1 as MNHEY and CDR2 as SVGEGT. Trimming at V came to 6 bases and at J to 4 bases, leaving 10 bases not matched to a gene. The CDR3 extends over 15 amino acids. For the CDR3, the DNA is TGTGCCAGCAGATCCGGGACAGGGTTCCTGTACGAGCAGTACTTC. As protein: CASRSGTGFLYEQYF.

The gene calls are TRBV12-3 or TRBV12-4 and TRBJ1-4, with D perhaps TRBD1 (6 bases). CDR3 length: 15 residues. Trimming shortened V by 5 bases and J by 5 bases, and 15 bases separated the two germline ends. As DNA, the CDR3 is TGTGCCAGCAGTCCCTCAGACGACAGGAATGAAAAACTGTTTTTT. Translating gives CASSPSDDRNEKLFF.

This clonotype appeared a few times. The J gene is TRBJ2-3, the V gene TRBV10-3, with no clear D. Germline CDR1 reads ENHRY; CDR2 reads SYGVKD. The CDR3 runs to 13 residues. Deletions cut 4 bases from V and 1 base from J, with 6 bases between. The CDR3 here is CAISVVGTDTQYF. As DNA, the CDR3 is TGTGCCATCAGTGTGGTCGGCACAGATACGCAGTATTTT.

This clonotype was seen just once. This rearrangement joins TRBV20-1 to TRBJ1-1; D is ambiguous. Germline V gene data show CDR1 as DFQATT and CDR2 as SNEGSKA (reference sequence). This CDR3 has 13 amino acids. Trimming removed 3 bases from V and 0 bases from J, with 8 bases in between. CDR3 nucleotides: TGCAGTGCTAGGCGGCAGATGAACACTGAAGCTTTCTTT. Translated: CSARRQMNTEAFF.

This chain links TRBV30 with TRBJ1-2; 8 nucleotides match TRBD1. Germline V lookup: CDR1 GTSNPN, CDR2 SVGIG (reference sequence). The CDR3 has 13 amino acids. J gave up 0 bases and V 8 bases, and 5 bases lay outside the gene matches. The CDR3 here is CARNRGTNYGYTF. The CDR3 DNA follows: TGTGCCCGGAACAGGGGGACTAACTATGGCTACACCTTC.

CDR3 residues: CASSPVEGYRTDTQYF. The CDR3 coding sequence is TGTGCCAGCAGTCCAGTAGAGGGCTACCGCACAGATACGCAGTATTTT. This sequence joins TRBV12-3 or TRBV12-4 and TRBJ2-3; D perhaps matches TRBD2 (5 bases). The CDR3 sequence is 16 residues long. V was shortened by 5 bases and J by 1 base, with 16 bases between the two germline ends.

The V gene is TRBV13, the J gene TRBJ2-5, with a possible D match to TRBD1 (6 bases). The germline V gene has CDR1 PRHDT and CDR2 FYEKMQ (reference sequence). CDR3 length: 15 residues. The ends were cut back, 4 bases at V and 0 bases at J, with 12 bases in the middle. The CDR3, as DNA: TGTGCCAGCAGCTCTCGACAGGCGTACCAAGAGACCCAGTACTTC. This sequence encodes CASSSRQAYQETQYF.

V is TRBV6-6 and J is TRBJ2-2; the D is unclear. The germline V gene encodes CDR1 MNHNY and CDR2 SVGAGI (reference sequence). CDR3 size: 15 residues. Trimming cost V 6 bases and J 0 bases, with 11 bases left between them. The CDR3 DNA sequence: TGTGCCAGCAGAAGAACAGATCCGAACACCGGGGAGCTGTTTTTT. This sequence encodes CASRRTDPNTGELFF.

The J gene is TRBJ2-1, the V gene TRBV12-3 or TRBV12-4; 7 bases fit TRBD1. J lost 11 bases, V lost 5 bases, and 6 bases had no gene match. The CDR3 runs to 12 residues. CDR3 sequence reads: CASSPDRVKQFF. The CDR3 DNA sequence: TGTGCCAGCAGTCCCGACAGGGTGAAGCAGTTCTTC.

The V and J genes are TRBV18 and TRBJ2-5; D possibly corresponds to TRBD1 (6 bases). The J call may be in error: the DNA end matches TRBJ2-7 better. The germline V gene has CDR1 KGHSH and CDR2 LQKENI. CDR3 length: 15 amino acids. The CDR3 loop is CASSPIARGFYEQYF. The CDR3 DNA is TGTGCCAGCTCACCAATTGCCAGGGGATTCTACGAGCAGTACTTC.

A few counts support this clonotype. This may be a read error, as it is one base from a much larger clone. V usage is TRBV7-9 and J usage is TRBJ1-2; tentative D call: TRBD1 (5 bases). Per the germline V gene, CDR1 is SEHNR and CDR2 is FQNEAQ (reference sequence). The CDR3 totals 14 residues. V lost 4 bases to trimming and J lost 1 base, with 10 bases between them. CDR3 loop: CASSYVQDNYGYTF. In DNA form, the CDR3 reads TGTGCCAGCAGCTACGTACAGGATAACTATGGCTACACCTTC.

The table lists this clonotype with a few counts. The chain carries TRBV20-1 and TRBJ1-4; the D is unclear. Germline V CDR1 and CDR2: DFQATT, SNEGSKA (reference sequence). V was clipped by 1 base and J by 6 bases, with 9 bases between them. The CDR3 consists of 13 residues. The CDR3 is CSARAEGDEKLFF. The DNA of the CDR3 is TGCAGTGCTAGAGCGGAGGGCGATGAAAAACTGTTTTTT.

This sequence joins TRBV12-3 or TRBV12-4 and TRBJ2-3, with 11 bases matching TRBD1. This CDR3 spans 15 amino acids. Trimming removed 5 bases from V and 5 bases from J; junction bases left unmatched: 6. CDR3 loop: CASSPDRGHRDTQYF. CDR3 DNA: TGTGCCAGCAGTCCGGACAGGGGGCATCGAGATACGCAGTATTTT.

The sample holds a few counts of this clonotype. The CDR3 is CASSPETAPQNYGYTF. The CDR3 nucleotides read TGTGCCAGCAGTCCCGAGACCGCCCCCCAGAACTATGGCTACACCTTC. V is TRBV12-3 or TRBV12-4 and J is TRBJ1-2, with D unresolved. Trimming pared 5 bases from V and 2 bases from J, leaving 18 bases between. The CDR3 is 16 amino acids.

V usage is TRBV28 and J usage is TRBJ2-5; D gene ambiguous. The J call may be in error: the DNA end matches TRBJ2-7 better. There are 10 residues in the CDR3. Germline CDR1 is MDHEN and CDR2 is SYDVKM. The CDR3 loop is CASSSVEQYF. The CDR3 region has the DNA TGTGCCAGCAGTTCGGTCGAGCAGTACTTC.

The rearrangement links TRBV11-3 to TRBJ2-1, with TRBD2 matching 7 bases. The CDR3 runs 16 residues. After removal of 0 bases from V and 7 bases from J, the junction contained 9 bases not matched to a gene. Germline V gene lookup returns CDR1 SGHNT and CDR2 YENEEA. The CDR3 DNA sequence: TGTGCCAGCAGCTTAGATGAGCGGGGATTGAAAAATGAGCAGTTCTTC. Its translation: CASSLDERGLKNEQFF. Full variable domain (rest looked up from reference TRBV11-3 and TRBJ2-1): EAGVVQSPRYKIIEKKQPVAFWCNPISGHNTLYWYLQNLGQGPELLIRYENEEAVDDSQLPKDRFSAERLKGVDSTLKIQPAELGDSAVYLCASSLDERGLKNEQFFGPGTRLTVL.